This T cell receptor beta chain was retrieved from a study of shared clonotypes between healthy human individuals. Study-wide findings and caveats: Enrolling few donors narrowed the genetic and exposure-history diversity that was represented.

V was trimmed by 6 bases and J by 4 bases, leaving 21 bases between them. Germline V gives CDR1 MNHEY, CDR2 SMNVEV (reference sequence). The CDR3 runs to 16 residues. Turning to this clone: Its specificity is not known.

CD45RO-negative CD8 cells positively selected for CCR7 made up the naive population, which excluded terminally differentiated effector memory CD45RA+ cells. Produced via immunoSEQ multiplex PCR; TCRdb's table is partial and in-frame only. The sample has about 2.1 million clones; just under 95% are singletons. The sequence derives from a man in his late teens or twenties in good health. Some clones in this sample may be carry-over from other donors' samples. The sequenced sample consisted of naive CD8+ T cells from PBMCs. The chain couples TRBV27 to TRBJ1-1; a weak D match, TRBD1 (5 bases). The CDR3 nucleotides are TGTGCCAGCAGCCAACTGGGTGTCGGGACCCCCACTGAAGCTTTCTTT. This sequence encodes CASSQLGVGTPTEAFF.